This TCR beta chain was obtained from a study of OX40 agonist ivuxolimab in advanced cancers. About the study: Cancers in dose escalation were hepatocellular, melanoma, renal cell and head and neck.

The CDR3 totals 13 residues. The germline CDR1 and CDR2 sequences are SGDLS and YYNGEE. Trimming stripped 3 bases from V and 0 bases from J, with 6 bases between. Study results and limitations: Doses of 0.1 to 3.0 mg/kg were accompanied by clonal expansion of CD4+ and CD8+ blood T cells by week 6. Relatively little clonal expansion, among the lowest observed, appeared in partial responders at 0.1-3.0 mg/kg. In CD8+ T cells, expanded clones were on average more numerous than in CD4+.

Produced via immunoSEQ multiplex PCR; TCRdb's table is partial and in-frame only. The data hold almost 50,000 clones, with roughly 80% observed a single time. In regard to this clone: Its matching antigen is unknown.

Sequenced here: CD4+ or CD8+ T cells sorted from blood, sampled in a trial of the OX40 agonist ivuxolimab. The TCR sequence derives from an adult with an advanced solid tumor such as melanoma, head and neck, liver or kidney cancer. This rearrangement joins TRBV9 to TRBJ1-1; D remains ambiguous. The CDR3, as DNA: TGTGCCAGCAGCGGACCGCTGAACACTGAAGCTTTCTTT. Amino acid sequence: CASSGPLNTEAFF.